The rows below give T cell receptor beta chains drawn from one sample of a study of T cells in Graves' hyperthyroidism and ophthalmopathy. TCRdb itself ran the multiplex PCR reads through MiXCR, one entry per CDR3 protein. The sample yields a few hundred thousand distinct CDR3 sequences, about 15% seen once. Sequencing was performed on blood. The receptors shown here come from a woman aged 25 to 39 with Graves' hyperthyroidism. Each CDR3 is given with its conserved first and last residue. Each record gives: V gene, clone size, D gene, J gene, CDR3 protein. D genes are given only for firm matches. The size field is filled for only some rows; it gives once, few, many or a size class.

TRBV12-3/TRBV12-4,.,TRBD2,TRBJ2-7,CASSLVHGTRVYEQYF
TRBV11-2,.,.,TRBJ2-7,CASSKKVRLVKREQYF
TRBV3-1,many,.,TRBJ1-1,CASSQGGREAFF
TRBV10-3,many,.,TRBJ2-7,CAISESGGTYEQYF
TRBV20-1,many,.,TRBJ2-3,CSSLGGTASTDTQYF
TRBV5-6,.,TRBD2,TRBJ2-2,CASSLYLAGEIGELFF
TRBV7-9,many,.,TRBJ2-1,CASFRGGFVGSYNEQFF
TRBV7-9,many,.,TRBJ2-1,CASSLEGDEQFF
TRBV6-1,.,.,TRBJ2-7,CASIQTGRHEQYF
TRBV7-8,.,TRBD2,TRBJ2-5,CASSSSGRQETQYF
TRBV7-9,few,.,TRBJ2-2,CASSSDSFGELFF
TRBV7-7,few,.,TRBJ2-1,CASSPYRASSYNEQFF
TRBV29-1,few,TRBD1,TRBJ2-7,CSVAGTGFFYEQYF
TRBV12-3/TRBV12-4,.,.,TRBJ1-1,CASSSGPPTEAFF
TRBV4-1,few,.,TRBJ2-7,CASSPGSPSYEQYF
TRBV6-6,many,.,TRBJ2-5,CASSYSYQETQYF
TRBV29-1,.,.,TRBJ2-1,CSVDGGNEQFF
TRBV18,many,.,TRBJ2-3,CASSPDTDTQYF
TRBV20-1,.,.,TRBJ1-1,CRGPNTEAFF
TRBV7-2,many,.,TRBJ1-1,CASSQGMAGTEAFF
TRBV29-1,few,.,TRBJ1-1,CSVYGESGNTEAFF
TRBV28,many,TRBD1,TRBJ1-5,CASSITGTGVRSNQPQHF
TRBV7-9,few,.,TRBJ1-4,CASSLWGTATNEKLFF
TRBV10-3,few,.,TRBJ1-5,CAIKDSLSNQPQHF
TRBV10-3,few,TRBD1,TRBJ1-6,CAIKAGTGEGSPLHF
TRBV6-1,few,TRBD1,TRBJ1-5,CVSRGQVSNQPQHF
TRBV20-1,many,TRBD1,TRBJ1-5,CSAPDRAINQPQHF
TRBV18,many,.,TRBJ1-5,CASSPGTADQPQHF
TRBV12-3/TRBV12-4,many,.,TRBJ2-5,CASSLNDREGETQYF
TRBV10-3,many,TRBD1,TRBJ2-7,CAIGRDRGMYEQYF
TRBV20-1,.,.,TRBJ2-7,CSALVAVSSYEQYF
TRBV27,.,.,TRBJ2-4,CASSPSNINIQYF
TRBV3-1,many,.,TRBJ2-7,CASSQGTIRSYEQYF
TRBV6-1,few,.,TRBJ1-1,CASGIERGTEAFF
TRBV3-1,few,.,TRBJ1-6,CASSQDGRYSPIHF
TRBV5-1,.,TRBD1,TRBJ2-7,CASSTNPGQSYEQYF
TRBV20-1,many,.,TRBJ2-7,CSAQGHLAYEQYF
TRBV7-9,many,.,TRBJ2-7,CASSLGDTSYEQYF
TRBV12-3/TRBV12-4,.,.,TRBJ2-5,CASSLVGGTETQYF
TRBV7-6,.,.,TRBJ1-1,CASSSRKNTEAFF
TRBV29-1,few,.,TRBJ2-1,CSVDLRDLYNEQFF
TRBV6-4,.,TRBD1,TRBJ1-2,CASSGGQGLANYGYTF
TRBV19,.,.,TRBJ1-6,CASSIPPVTPPGTPDGSNSPLHF
TRBV5-6,few,.,TRBJ1-6,CASSLEGRDNSPLHF
TRBV24-1,many,.,TRBJ2-1,CATSDGTSSYNEQFF
TRBV28,many,TRBD2,TRBJ2-3,CASSPRPGLAGDTQYF
TRBV24-1,.,.,TRBJ2-2,CATSTPGLKGTGELFF
TRBV20-1,many,TRBD1,TRBJ2-1,CSAKPGQGYNEQFF
TRBV28,many,.,TRBJ2-2,CASSTWTPARVLFYGELFF